Below are 7 T cell receptor beta chains sequenced from a single sample in a study of identical twins. TCRdb itself ran the 5' RACE reads through MiXCR, one entry per CDR3 protein. Among nearly 650,000 distinct CDR3 sequences listed, roughly 7.2% were seen once. The sample was also reused in another study, on yellow fever vaccine responses in identical twins.

The sample was PBMCs. The receptors derive from a woman aged 18-29 years in good health.

In its sample, this clonotype was seen many times. CDR3 bases: TGCGCCAGCAGGGGGGGAGCCACCTACGAGCAGTACTTC. Translation: CASRGGATYEQYF. The V and J genes are TRBV4-1 and TRBJ2-7; tentatively, D is TRBD2 (6 bases). The V and J ends lost 6 bases and 2 bases respectively, with 11 bases between them. The germline V gene has CDR1 MGHRA and CDR2 YSYEKL. There are 13 residues in the CDR3.

This clonotype was counted between two and nine times. This chain joins TRBV12-3 or TRBV12-4 and TRBJ2-7, with D tentatively TRBD2 (5 bases). Trimming took off 8 bases at V and 6 bases at J, with 11 bases between the two ends. The CDR3 has 11 amino acids. The CDR3 bases are TGTGCCAGCGGGAGCGTGTTCGAGCAGTACTTC. This codes for CASGSVFEQYF.

The sample holds a few counts of this clonotype. V and J are TRBV10-2 and TRBJ2-3, with unresolved D. V gave up 8 bases and J gave up 1 base, with 13 bases separating them. Germline-derived CDR1 and CDR2 are WSHSY and SAAADI. The CDR3 consists of 14 residues. The CDR3, as DNA: TGCGCCAGCTTTAAGGGCTCGGGCACAGATACGCAGTATTTT. Its protein product is CASFKGSGTDTQYF.

This clonotype was recorded at least ten times. The rearrangement joins TRBV5-1 to TRBJ2-2; 9 bases are shared with TRBD1. Germline CDR1 SGHRS, CDR2 YFSETQ. The CDR3 extends over 15 amino acids. With V trimmed by 5 bases and J by 7 bases, 9 bases remained unmatched. The CDR3 loop is CASSSTGGLGGELFF. The DNA for the CDR3 is TGCGCCAGCAGTTCTACAGGGGGCCTCGGCGGGGAGCTGTTTTTT.

This clonotype was seen many times. This chain joins TRBV4-2 and TRBJ2-3; tentative D call: TRBD2 (7 bases). The CDR3 spans 18 residues. Germline V CDR1 and CDR2: LGHNA, YNFKEQ. Deletions cut 4 bases from V and 3 bases from J, with 23 bases between. The CDR3 DNA is TGTGCCAGCAGCCGCAAAGGGGGGGGGACCTTTGAAACAGATACGCAGTATTTT. Translating it yields CASSRKGGGTFETDTQYF.

This clonotype was detected many times. The chain combines TRBV10-2 with TRBJ2-2; no clear D. Trimming left V 8 bases short and J 4 bases short, with 8 bases between. CDR1 and CDR2 from the germline V gene are WSHSY and SAAADI. The CDR3 runs to 12 residues. The CDR3 here is CASSNPTGELFF. The DNA for the CDR3 is TGCGCCAGCTCGAACCCCACCGGGGAGCTGTTTTTT.

In this sample, this clonotype turned up many times. This sequence joins TRBV12-3 or TRBV12-4 and TRBJ1-1, with 7 bases lining up with TRBD1. V gave up 6 bases and J gave up 0 bases; unmatched junction bases: 1. The CDR3 sequence is 13 residues long. CDR3 in DNA: TGTGCCAGCAGACAGGGGTTGAACACTGAAGCTTTCTTT. Amino acid sequence: CASRQGLNTEAFF.